Given below is one T cell receptor beta chain in context. Its target is unknown. J gave up 3 bases and V 7 bases, and 7 bases lay outside the gene matches. The CDR3 extends over 14 amino acids. Germline CDR1 and CDR2: MNHEY and SMNVEV (reference sequence). TCRdb itself ran the 5' RACE reads through MiXCR, one entry per CDR3 protein. Of 450,000 or so distinct CDR3 sequences listed, more than 25% are singletons. This record belongs to a study of CD8 T cells in ankylosing spondylitis. General study points: Several highly homologous variants formed a TCR beta motif that appeared characteristic of ankylosing spondylitis blood.

The chain is built from TRBV27 and TRBJ1-1; 8 bases match TRBD1. The sequenced sample was blood, either unsorted or a sorted T cell fraction (not recorded which). This receptor was identified in a male donor with ankylosing spondylitis. The CDR3 nucleotides are TGTGCCAGCACCATACAGGGGGGTTACACTGAAGCTTTCTTT. This translates into CASTIQGGYTEAFF.